Shown below are 5 T cell receptor beta chains from a single sample sequenced in a study of vaccination effects on CD4 cells after COVID-19. Libraries were prepared by immunoSEQ multiplex PCR; TCRdb keeps only in-frame clonotypes and omits some of them. This table holds about 39,000 clones, around 66% found once. Their cognate antigens are unknown. On roughly day 10 of culture, CD4+ T cells were separated out. Of the BNT162b2 and mRNA-1273 vaccines, participants received two doses of one or the other. The sequenced sample was CD4+ T cells from PBMCs cultured without peptide, obtained after COVID-19 vaccination. Source of these receptors: a human donor who received a COVID-19 vaccine.

The V call is TRBV6-2 or TRBV6-3, the J call TRBJ2-7; tentatively, D is TRBD1 or TRBD2 (6 bases each). Germline-derived CDR1 and CDR2 are MNHEY and SVGEGT. V lost 0 bases and J lost 5, with 23 bases in between. The CDR3 totals 18 residues. CDR3 DNA: TGTGCCAGCAGTTACTCGAGGGAGGTGAGGGGACAAGGAGACGAGCAGTACTTC. Translation gives CASSYSREVRGQGDEQYF.

The chain joins TRBV2 to TRBJ1-1; D not certain. Germline V gene data show CDR1 as SNHLY and CDR2 as FYNNEI. V was clipped by 6 bases and J by 2 bases, with 10 bases between them. The CDR3 extends over 13 amino acids. The CDR3 DNA is TGTGCCAGCAGCGCAGGAGCCAACACTGAAGCTTTCTTT. Protein sequence: CASSAGANTEAFF. The complete variable domain, with remaining parts taken from reference TRBV2 and TRBJ1-1, reads EPEVTQTPSHQVTQMGQEVILRCVPISNHLYFYWYRQILGQKVEFLVSFYNNEISEKSEIFDDQFSVERPDGSNFTLKIRSTKLEDSAMYFCASSAGANTEAFFGQGTRLTVV.

The V and J genes are TRBV12-3 or TRBV12-4 and TRBJ1-5; D call uncertain. The CDR3 length is 12 residues. Trimming took 7 bases from V and 1 from J, leaving 5 bases between them. This CDR3 is CASTGSNQPQHF. The CDR3 DNA reads TGTGCCAGCACGGGGAGCAATCAGCCCCAGCATTTT.

The chain uses TRBV19 and TRBJ2-2; 10 bases match TRBD2. Germline CDR1 reads LNHDA; CDR2 reads SQIVND (reference sequence). The CDR3 is 18 amino acids. Unmatched junction bases numbered 11, after V lost 2 bases and J lost 5 bases. DNA for the CDR3: TGTGCCAGTAGTATATCTGTGGTGGGACTAGCGAGAACCGGGGAGCTGTTTTTT. Residues: CASSISVVGLARTGELFF.

The chain has TRBV18 and TRBJ2-5, with D possibly TRBD1 on 5 matching bases. This CDR3 has 12 residues. Looked up from germline, CDR1 is KGHSH and CDR2 is LQKENI. The V end lost 7 bases, the J end lost 5 bases, and 11 bases lay between the germline ends. CDR3 loop: CASYRPGETQYF. In nucleotides, the CDR3 is TGTGCCAGCTATAGACCAGGGGAGACCCAGTACTTC.